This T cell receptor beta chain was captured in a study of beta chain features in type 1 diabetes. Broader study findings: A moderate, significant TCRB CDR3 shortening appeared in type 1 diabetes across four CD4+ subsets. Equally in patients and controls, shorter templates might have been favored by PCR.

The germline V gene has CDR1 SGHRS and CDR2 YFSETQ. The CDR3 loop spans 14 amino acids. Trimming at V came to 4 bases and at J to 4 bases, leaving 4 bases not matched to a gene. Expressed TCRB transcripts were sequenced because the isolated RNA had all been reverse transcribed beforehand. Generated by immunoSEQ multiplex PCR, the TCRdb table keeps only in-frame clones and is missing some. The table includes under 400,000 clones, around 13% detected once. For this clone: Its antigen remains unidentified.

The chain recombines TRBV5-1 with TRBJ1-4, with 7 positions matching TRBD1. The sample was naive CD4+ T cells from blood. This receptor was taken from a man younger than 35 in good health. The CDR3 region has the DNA TGCGCCAGCAGCCTGGGACAGTTTAATGAAAAACTGTTTTTT. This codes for CASSLGQFNEKLFF.